The 24 T cell receptor beta chains listed next were all sequenced from one sample in a study of early T cells in non-severe SARS-CoV-2 infection. TCRdb reprocessed the 5' RACE reads with MiXCR, giving one entry per CDR3 protein. The sample holds roughly 24,000 distinct CDR3 sequences, around 3.5% seen once. Material: whole blood. Receptors were obtained from an adult who was a healthcare worker with PCR-confirmed SARS-CoV-2 infection or an uninfected control (not recorded which).

This clonotype was counted many times. J is TRBJ1-5 and V is TRBV20-1; D may be TRBD1 (6 bases). Trimming cost V 3 bases and J 12 bases, with 18 bases left between them. Per the germline V gene, CDR1 is DFQATT and CDR2 is SNEGSKA (reference sequence). The CDR3 is 13 amino acids. The CDR3 bases are TGCAGTGCTAGTCCCCAGGGGCAGCCGGTCCAGCATTTT. It yields the protein CSASPQGQPVQHF.

This clonotype appeared many times. This rearrangement joins TRBV6-4 to TRBJ1-2, with 10 bases aligning to TRBD1. CDR1 MRHNA and CDR2 SNTAGT come from the germline V gene. There are 15 residues in the CDR3. V trimming: 4 bases; J trimming: 5 bases; junction bases outside the gene matches: 7. The CDR3 is CASSVTGTGVYGYTF. The DNA for the CDR3 is TGTGCCAGCAGTGTGACCGGGACAGGGGTGTATGGCTACACCTTC.

Ten or more counts support this clonotype. The chain uses TRBV6-1 and TRBJ1-1; 9 bases align to TRBD1. CDR3 length: 14 amino acids. V lost 8 bases and J lost 11; bases outside the gene matches: 15. The germline V gene encodes CDR1 MNHNS and CDR2 SASEGT. CDR3 bases: TGTGCCAGCCCCGGACAGGGGATTGAAGGGCCCGCTTTCTTT. Translated, it gives CASPGQGIEGPAFF.

This clonotype was recorded at least ten times. This chain links TRBV9 with TRBJ2-3; 11 bases agree with TRBD2. The trim removed 0 bases at V and 2 bases at J, leaving 14 bases unmatched. The CDR3 is 20 amino acids. Germline V gene data show CDR1 as SGDLS and CDR2 as YYNGEE. Here the CDR3 reads CASSVELEVLAGGPTDTQYF. The CDR3 region has the DNA TGTGCCAGCAGCGTAGAGCTAGAGGTGCTAGCGGGAGGCCCCACAGATACGCAGTATTTT.

This clonotype has a handful of counts. CDR3 sequence: CASSAAGTDYGYTF. In DNA form, the CDR3 reads TGTGCCAGCTCAGCCGCCGGGACAGATTATGGCTACACCTTC. The rearrangement uses TRBV18 and TRBJ1-2; 7 bases align to TRBD1. The CDR3 has 14 amino acids. With 5 bases clipped from V and 5 bases from J, the junction kept 8 bases outside the gene matches. CDR1 and CDR2 (germline): KGHSH, LQKENI.

The chain couples TRBV2 to TRBJ2-7; D possibly corresponds to TRBD1 (5 bases). Germline loops: CDR1 SNHLY, CDR2 FYNNEI. This CDR3 is built from 14 residues. Trimming shortened V by 4 bases and J by 4 bases, and 14 bases separated the two germline ends. CDR3 sequence reads: CASSAGRQGYEQYF. The CDR3 coding sequence is TGTGCCAGCAGTGCAGGGCGTCAGGGATACGAGCAGTACTTC.

This clonotype came up many times. This chain connects TRBV15 to TRBJ1-1; 7 positions agree with TRBD1. The CDR3 loop spans 13 amino acids. After removal of 5 bases from V and 3 bases from J, the junction contained 3 bases not matched to a gene. Germline V gives CDR1 LNHNV, CDR2 YYDKDF (reference sequence). CDR3 region: CATSLDRDTEAFF. The CDR3 bases are TGTGCCACCAGCCTTGACAGGGACACTGAAGCTTTCTTT.

This clonotype is medium-sized in the sample. This sequence joins TRBV27 and TRBJ2-1, with 11 bases that match TRBD2. The V gene's germline CDR1 is MNHEY and CDR2 SMNVEV (reference sequence). J lost 3 bases, V lost 5 bases, and 6 bases had no gene match. The CDR3 totals 16 residues. Written as DNA, the CDR3 is TGTGCCAGCAGTCCCCCGGGACTAGCGGTCTACAATGAGCAGTTCTTC. It translates to CASSPPGLAVYNEQFF.

This clonotype was counted at least ten times. The V gene is TRBV3-1, the J gene TRBJ1-2, with TRBD1 matching over 9 bases. V was pared by 5 bases and J by 6 bases, with 7 bases of the junction left unmatched. Per the germline V gene, CDR1 is LGHDT and CDR2 is YNNKEL (reference sequence). This CDR3 is built from 14 residues. Here the CDR3 DNA reads TGTGCCAGCAGCTATAAACAGGGGGCGAATGGCTACACCTTC. This sequence encodes CASSYKQGANGYTF.

This clonotype was counted a few times. This chain links TRBV15 with TRBJ2-1, with 10 bases identical to TRBD2. V gave up 5 bases and J gave up 8 bases; unmatched junction bases: 9. The CDR3 sequence is 15 residues long. CDR1 is LNHNV, CDR2 YYDKDF, per germline (reference sequence). The CDR3 sequence is CATSSQRGGFYEQFF. The CDR3 DNA reads TGTGCCACCAGCTCCCAGCGGGGGGGCTTCTATGAGCAGTTCTTC.

This clonotype was found a few times. The CDR3 region has the DNA TGTGCCAGCAGCGCAGGGGGTTGGAATCAGCCCCAGCATTTT. It codes for CASSAGGWNQPQHF. This chain uses TRBV9 with TRBJ1-5; 7 nucleotides align to TRBD1. Germline V lookup: CDR1 SGDLS, CDR2 YYNGEE. J gave up 4 bases and V 3 bases, and 4 bases lay outside the gene matches. This CDR3 has 14 residues.

This clonotype has a count of ten or more. The chain couples TRBV11-2 to TRBJ2-3; 12 nucleotides agree with TRBD2. The CDR3 runs to 19 residues. Germline CDR1 is SGHAT and CDR2 is FQNNGV. The V gene end was trimmed by 6 bases and the J gene end by 2 bases; junction bases not matched to a gene: 15. The CDR3 is CASRRRPGTSGGLTDTQYF. CDR3 DNA sequence: TGTGCCAGCAGGCGCCGACCCGGTACTAGCGGGGGGCTCACAGATACGCAGTATTTT.

This clonotype was found many times. The V gene is TRBV5-6, the J gene TRBJ2-3, with no clear D. Between the trimmed V and J ends, which lost 0 bases and 8 bases, there was a span of 10 bases. Germline CDR1 and CDR2: SGHDT and YYEEEE. The CDR3 consists of 13 residues. In DNA form, the CDR3 reads TGTGCCAGCAGCTTGGCGGGCGCTAGTACGCAGTATTTT. It yields the protein CASSLAGASTQYF.

This clonotype was counted many times. The chain uses TRBV18 and TRBJ2-5, with D unresolved. Germline assignment: CDR1 KGHSH and CDR2 LQKENI. The CDR3 sequence is 12 residues long. Trimming removed 0 bases from V and 5 bases from J, with 4 bases in between. CDR3 amino acids: CASSPPSETQYF. In nucleotides, the CDR3 is TGTGCCAGCTCACCACCGAGTGAGACCCAGTACTTC.

There are many counts of this clonotype. CDR3 protein: CATSPRTGNTGELFF. The CDR3 DNA sequence: TGTGCCACCAGTCCTAGGACAGGGAACACCGGGGAGCTGTTTTTT. This chain joins TRBV24-1 and TRBJ2-2, with TRBD1 identical over 7 bases. CDR3 length: 15 residues. Trimming took 6 bases from V and 1 from J; bases not matched to a gene: 4. Germline V gene data show CDR1 as KGHDR and CDR2 as SFDVKD.

In its sample, this clonotype is medium-sized (0.01 to 0.1%). The chain combines TRBV4-2 with TRBJ1-2; 7 bases are shared with TRBD1. This CDR3 region has 17 residues. After removal of 0 bases from V and 6 bases from J, the junction contained 13 bases not matched to a gene. From germline, CDR1 is LGHNA and CDR2 YNFKEQ. The CDR3 protein is CASSQDRSTRGRDGYTF. CDR3 bases: TGTGCCAGCAGCCAAGATCGCAGCACGAGGGGGCGAGATGGCTACACCTTC.

At least ten counts were recorded for this clonotype. This chain connects TRBV7-9 to TRBJ2-7, with no clear D. Germline V gives CDR1 SEHNR, CDR2 FQNEAQ (reference sequence). The CDR3 consists of 13 residues. Trimming removed 4 bases from V and 3 bases from J, with 10 bases in between. In nucleotides, the CDR3 is TGTGCCAGCAGCTCCTCCGGCGGCTACGAGCAGTACTTC. It codes for CASSSSGGYEQYF.

By its share, this clonotype is medium-sized (0.01 to 0.1%). The DNA for the CDR3 is TGTGCCAGCAGTTTATCAGGCGGGTACTATGGCTACACCTTC. Protein product: CASSLSGGYYGYTF. The chain uses TRBV27 and TRBJ1-2; no clear D. Trimming pared 0 bases from V and 3 bases from J, leaving 8 bases between. Germline V lookup: CDR1 MNHEY, CDR2 SMNVEV (reference sequence). This CDR3 is built from 14 residues.

By sample share, this clonotype is medium-sized. The chain uses TRBV7-6 and TRBJ2-1; D is unresolved. The CDR3 has 15 amino acids. Germline V gene lookup returns CDR1 SGHVS and CDR2 FNYEAQ. V lost 0 bases and J lost 2, with 8 bases in between. DNA for the CDR3: TGTGCCAGCAGCTTAGCACCAGGAGCCTACAATGAGCAGTTCTTC. The encoded protein is CASSLAPGAYNEQFF.

This clonotype was counted a few times. CDR3 DNA sequence: TGTGCCAGCAGCGATTGGACAGGGCTCACAGATACGCAGTATTTT. Protein product: CASSDWTGLTDTQYF. This rearrangement joins TRBV7-8 to TRBJ2-3; 8 bases map to TRBD1. V dropped 5 bases and J dropped 2; count of bases not matched to a gene: 6. This CDR3 is built from 15 residues. CDR1 and CDR2 from the germline V gene are SGHVS and FQNEAQ.

The chain combines TRBV12-3 or TRBV12-4 with TRBJ2-7, with TRBD1 matching 9 bases. The V segment lost 6 bases and the J segment 0 bases; nucleotides outside the gene matches: 3. The CDR3 covers 14 residues. CDR3: CASRGQGSSYEQYF. CDR3 sequence (DNA): TGTGCCAGCAGGGGACAGGGTAGCTCCTACGAGCAGTACTTC.

The sample holds many counts of this clonotype. One junction end does not reproduce the germline sequence, and a read error may be involved. The chain is built from TRBV7-7 and TRBJ2-1, with a weak D call TRBD1 (6 bases). The germline CDR1 and CDR2 sequences are SSHAT and FNYEAQ (reference sequence). The CDR3 extends over 11 amino acids. DNA of the CDR3: TGTGCTAGCAGCTCAGGGGATGAGCAGTTCTTC. This gives the protein CASSSGDEQFF. Filled out from reference TRBV7-7 and TRBJ2-1, the complete variable domain reads GAGVSQSPRYKVTKRGQDVTLRCDPISSHATLYWYQQALGQGPEFLTYFNYEAQPDKSGLPSDRFSAERPEGSISTLTIQRTEQRDSAMYRCASSSGDEQFFGPGTRLTVL.

This clonotype was seen a handful of times. The chain joins TRBV28 to TRBJ1-2; a possible D gene is TRBD1 (6 bases). CDR3 length: 16 amino acids. Germline values: CDR1 MDHEN, CDR2 SYDVKM. V lost 1 base, J lost 1 base, and 13 bases lay in between. The CDR3 DNA follows: TGTGCCAGCAGTTTATTCGGGGAGGGGGTTAACTATGGCTACACCTTC. It encodes CASSLFGEGVNYGYTF.

In its sample, this clonotype was seen a few times. This chain links TRBV13 with TRBJ2-7; possibly TRBD1 for D (7 bases). This CDR3 is 17 amino acids long. CDR1 is PRHDT, CDR2 FYEKMQ, per germline (reference sequence). The V gene lost 2 bases and the J gene lost 3 bases, with 20 bases spanning the gap. This CDR3 reads CASSLWLGGQRYYEQYF. CDR3 bases: TGTGCCAGCAGCTTATGGCTGGGGGGACAGCGATACTACGAGCAGTACTTC.